The sample holds a few counts of the clone carrying this T cell receptor beta chain. Antigen: not known. The CDR3 extends over 14 amino acids. The germline V and J ends were trimmed by 1 base and 2 bases, with 10 bases remaining between them. Germline V CDR1 and CDR2: SGHRS, YFSETQ. These data originate in a study of human T cells and chemical hapten exposure. Time point in this sample: patch test 1, 2 weeks after DPC sensitization. Treatment meaning: therapeutic diphenylcyclopropenone sensitization with weekly scalp DPC. Study results and limitations: Unchanged with DPC sensitization were TCRs above 1 in 1000 frequency. Positively correlated with patch test score were the counts of PT1 expanded TCRs.

Individual cDNA molecules in this library carried unique molecular identifiers. TCRdb re-derived calls from the RACE reads in MiXCR, one entry per CDR3 protein. The repertoire holds 90,000 or so distinct CDR3 sequences, roughly a tenth seen once, with 2% to 2.5% in the top ten. The starting material was whole blood, obtained in connection with sensitization to the hapten diphenylcyclopropenone (DPC). V usage is TRBV5-1 and J usage is TRBJ2-7; no definite D call. This TCR was sampled from a man between 40 and 49 years old with alopecia areata. Some clones in this sample may be carry-over from other donors' samples. CDR3 protein: CASSLSTVPYEQYF. In nucleotides, the CDR3 is TGCGCCAGCAGCTTGTCTACGGTCCCCTACGAGCAGTACTTC.